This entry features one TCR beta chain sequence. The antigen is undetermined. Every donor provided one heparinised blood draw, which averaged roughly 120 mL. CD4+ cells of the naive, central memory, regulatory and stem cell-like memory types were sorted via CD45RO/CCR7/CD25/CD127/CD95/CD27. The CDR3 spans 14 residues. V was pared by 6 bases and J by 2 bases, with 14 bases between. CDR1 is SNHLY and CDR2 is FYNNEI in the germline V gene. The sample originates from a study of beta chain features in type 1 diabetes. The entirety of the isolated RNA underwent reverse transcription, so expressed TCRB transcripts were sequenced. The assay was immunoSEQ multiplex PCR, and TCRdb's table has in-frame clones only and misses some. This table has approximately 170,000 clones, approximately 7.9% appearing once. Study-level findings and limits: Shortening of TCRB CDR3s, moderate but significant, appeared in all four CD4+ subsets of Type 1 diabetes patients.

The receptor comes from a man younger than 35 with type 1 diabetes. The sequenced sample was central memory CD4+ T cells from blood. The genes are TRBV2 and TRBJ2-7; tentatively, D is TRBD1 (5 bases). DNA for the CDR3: TGTGCCAGCAGCACCCGCTGGGGCCCCTACGAGCAGTACTTC. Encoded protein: CASSTRWGPYEQYF.